These 19 T cell receptor beta chains originate from one sample sequenced in a study of T cell responses to AZD1222 COVID-19 vaccine. Generated by immunoSEQ multiplex PCR, the TCRdb table keeps only in-frame clones and is missing some. Found here are tens of thousands of clones, around 85% of them singletons; the top ten hold around 3.5%. The specimen was peripheral blood, collected 28 days after the second AZD1222 dose. These TCRs come from an adult who received the AZD1222 COVID-19 vaccine.

The V call is TRBV27, the J call TRBJ2-7, with 9 nucleotides matching TRBD1. This CDR3 region has 15 residues. The trim removed 4 bases at V and 4 bases at J, leaving 8 bases unmatched. The germline V gene encodes CDR1 MNHEY and CDR2 SMNVEV (reference sequence). CDR3 protein: CASSSPGQGEYEQYF. The CDR3 bases are TGTGCCAGCAGTTCCCCGGGACAGGGCGAATACGAGCAGTACTTC.

The gene calls are TRBV7-2 and TRBJ2-7; D possibly matches TRBD1 or TRBD2 (7 bases each). Between the trimmed V and J ends, which lost 5 bases and 5 bases, there was a span of 16 bases. The germline V gene encodes CDR1 SGHTA and CDR2 FQGNSA. The CDR3 is made up of 14 amino acids. CDR3 DNA: TGTGCCAGCAGCGCATCAGGGGGGGGAGACGAGCAGTACTTC. It yields the protein CASSASGGGDEQYF.

The chain links TRBV18 to TRBJ1-1; D gene uncertain. With 0 bases removed from V and 5 bases from J, the gap between germline ends came to 4 bases. The germline CDR1 and CDR2 sequences are KGHSH and LQKENI. The CDR3 consists of 12 residues. The CDR3 loop is CASSPPQTEAFF. DNA for the CDR3: TGTGCCAGCTCACCACCTCAGACTGAAGCTTTCTTT.

The chain links TRBV7-8 to TRBJ1-1; 8 bases agree with TRBD1. The CDR3 covers 13 residues. J gave up 4 bases and V 3 bases, and 1 base lay outside the gene matches. Germline CDR1 and CDR2: SGHVS and FQNEAQ. CDR3 sequence reads: CASSFGQGTEAFF. Written as DNA, the CDR3 is TGTGCCAGCAGCTTTGGACAGGGCACTGAAGCTTTCTTT.

This clone was observed a single time. The rearrangement links TRBV28 to TRBJ1-5; D unresolved. Germline V gene lookup returns CDR1 MDHEN and CDR2 SYDVKM. V was pared by 6 bases and J by 5 bases, with 11 bases between. This CDR3 contains 13 residues. In nucleotides, the CDR3 is TGTGCCAGCAGCCAGCTTGACGATCAGCCCCAGCATTTT. It specifies CASSQLDDQPQHF.

CDR3 sequence reads: CASSLEGNDSPLHF. The CDR3 DNA follows: TGTGCCAGCAGTTTGGAGGGTAATGATTCACCCCTCCACTTT. The rearrangement joins TRBV27 to TRBJ1-6; D gene ambiguous. The CDR3 has 14 amino acids. V shed 3 bases and J shed 8 bases, with 11 bases lying between them. Germline V CDR1 and CDR2: MNHEY, SMNVEV (reference sequence).

As DNA, the CDR3 is TGTGCCAGCTCACCACGCATCATGAACACTGAAGCTTTCTTT. Translating it yields CASSPRIMNTEAFF. This chain connects TRBV18 to TRBJ1-1; D unclear. The CDR3 is 14 residues long. Germline V gene lookup returns CDR1 KGHSH and CDR2 LQKENI. The germline V and J ends were trimmed by 1 base and 0 bases, with 6 bases remaining between them.

V and J are TRBV2 and TRBJ1-2; D is unresolved. CDR1 and CDR2 (germline): SNHLY, FYNNEI. Trimming stripped 6 bases from V and 7 bases from J, with 18 bases between. The CDR3 spans 14 residues. The CDR3 region has the DNA TGTGCCAGCAGGGGGATTGTGTGGGCGTTTGGCTACACCTTC. Residues: CASRGIVWAFGYTF.

The genes are TRBV19 and TRBJ1-5; no reliable D call. Trimming left V 2 bases short and J 2 bases short, with 10 bases between. The CDR3 runs 15 residues. CDR1 is LNHDA and CDR2 is SQIVND in the germline V gene (reference sequence). The CDR3, as DNA: TGTGCCAGTAGTATATCCCCGAGCGGCAATCAGCCCCAGCATTTT. It codes for CASSISPSGNQPQHF.

This sequence joins TRBV5-1 and TRBJ2-1; 8 positions match TRBD1. The junction had 7 bases not matched to a gene; V was cut back by 6 bases and J by 5 bases. CDR3 length: 14 amino acids. Germline CDR1 SGHRS, CDR2 YFSETQ. CDR3 bases: TGCGCCAGCACCCGACAGGGGTTCAACAATGAGCAGTTCTTC. It yields the protein CASTRQGFNNEQFF.

The chain has TRBV7-2 and TRBJ2-7; 8 bases are a match to TRBD1. The germline V gene encodes CDR1 SGHTA and CDR2 FQGNSA. With 1 base clipped from V and 5 bases from J, the junction kept 10 bases outside the gene matches. CDR3 length: 16 residues. CDR3 region: CASSLDGDRRPHEQYF. CDR3 nucleotide sequence: TGTGCCAGCAGCTTAGATGGGGACAGGCGGCCTCACGAGCAGTACTTC.

V is TRBV7-2 and J is TRBJ2-2, with TRBD2 identical over 9 bases. V lost 2 bases, J lost 5 bases, and 3 bases stayed unmatched. CDR3 size: 15 residues. Germline V CDR1 and CDR2: SGHTA, FQGNSA. Written as DNA, the CDR3 is TGTGCCAGCAGCTTATTTAGCGGGGGAACCGGGGAGCTGTTTTTT. Residues: CASSLFSGGTGELFF.

This clone has only one observation. The gene calls are TRBV28 and TRBJ2-7, with 7 bases that match TRBD1. Germline-derived CDR1 and CDR2 are MDHEN and SYDVKM. The CDR3 is made up of 15 amino acids. V lost 7 bases to trimming and J lost 1 base; unmatched junction nucleotides: 10. DNA of the CDR3: TGTGCCAGCACTAAAACCGGGACAGCTTCCTACGAGCAGTACTTC. It codes for CASTKTGTASYEQYF.

V is TRBV28 and J is TRBJ1-6; TRBD1 is a possible D gene (5 bases). Trimming pared 4 bases from V and 9 bases from J, leaving 16 bases between. Looked up from germline, CDR1 is MDHEN and CDR2 is SYDVKM. The CDR3 is 15 residues long. CDR3 region: CASSSSYPQGSPLHF. CDR3 DNA sequence: TGTGCCAGCAGTTCTTCTTATCCCCAGGGTTCACCCCTCCACTTT.

The V call is TRBV27, the J call TRBJ1-6, with TRBD1 identical over 9 bases. The CDR3 totals 14 residues. Trimming at V came to 3 bases and at J to 9 bases, leaving 3 bases not matched to a gene. Looked up from germline, CDR1 is MNHEY and CDR2 is SMNVEV (reference sequence). CDR3 sequence: CASSFRQGGSPLHF. The CDR3 nucleotides read TGTGCCAGCAGTTTCAGACAGGGGGGTTCACCCCTCCACTTT.

This clone was seen a few times. The chain employs TRBV30 and TRBJ1-5; a weak D match, TRBD1 (5 bases). Trimming removed 5 bases from V and 4 bases from J, with 18 bases in between. Germline CDR1 is GTSNPN and CDR2 is SVGIG (reference sequence). The CDR3 consists of 15 residues. CDR3 sequence reads: CAWREPGLENQPQHF. The CDR3 coding sequence is TGTGCCTGGCGCGAACCGGGACTCGAGAATCAGCCCCAGCATTTT.

This chain uses TRBV6-5 with TRBJ2-2; D possibly corresponds to TRBD2 (6 bases). The V end was cut by 7 bases, the J end by 4 bases, with 7 bases between. Germline CDR1 MNHEY, CDR2 SVGAGI. CDR3 length: 12 amino acids. CDR3 loop: CASNGGTGELFF. The CDR3 nucleotides are TGTGCCAGCAACGGGGGCACCGGGGAGCTGTTTTTT.

The chain employs TRBV29-1 and TRBJ2-7; weak D call: TRBD1 (5 bases). CDR1 and CDR2 (germline): SQVTM, ANQGSEA. The CDR3 has 12 residues. V was cut by 2 bases and J by 6 bases, with 11 bases left in between. The chain's CDR3 is CSVEMGPGEQYF. Here the CDR3 DNA reads TGCAGCGTTGAAATGGGGCCGGGCGAGCAGTACTTC.

This clone was counted a single time. This chain uses TRBV5-4 with TRBJ1-2; D uncertain. This CDR3 is built from 13 residues. CDR1 and CDR2 (germline): SGHNT, YYREEE (reference sequence). The V end was cut by 4 bases, the J end by 8 bases, with 15 bases between. CDR3 bases: TGTGCCAGCAGCATTGGTGGGGTCCCGGGCTACACCTTC. It encodes CASSIGGVPGYTF.